This T cell receptor beta chain comes out of a study of blood T cell repertoires in COVID-19. All exposed participants met a person with COVID-19 within 2 weeks before entering the study. The repertoire was sequenced with immunoSEQ multiplex PCR; TCRdb's copy has only in-frame clones and lacks some. This table has about 220,000 clones, around four fifths appearing once. The CDR3 totals 14 residues. The trim removed 5 bases at V and 7 bases at J, leaving 9 bases unmatched. Germline V gene sequence: CDR1 LGHDT, CDR2 YNNKEL (reference sequence). In its sample, this clone was seen a few times. The rearrangement uses TRBV3-1 (or the pseudogene TRBV3-2) and TRBJ1-1; 8 nucleotides line up with TRBD1. The clonotype was recovered from a woman aged 50 to 60 who had been exposed to COVID-19. Sequenced: PBMCs or T cells enriched from blood (not recorded which). CDR3 nucleotides: TGTGCCAGCAGCGCCCGACAGGGGAGCCTTGAAGCTTTCTTT. Amino acids: CASSARQGSLEAFF.